The source of this TCR beta chain is a study of CD8 T cells in Susac syndrome. Sequencing of TCR beta was performed on blood CD8+ and CD4+ T cells. Controls matched for age and sex were healthy donors. Isolation of CD8+ and CD4+ T cells was performed negatively, whereas enrichment of TEMRA cells was done by FACS. The CDR3 contains 12 residues. Trimming removed 8 bases at V and 1 base at J, with 8 bases between. RNA amounts of roughly 0.5 to 1 ug underwent reverse transcription with random hexamers. The amplification used immunoSEQ multiplex PCR on TCR beta CDR3; it spanned 54 Vbeta and 13 Jbeta. TCRdb independently ran MiXCR on the immunoSEQ multiplex PCR reads; one entry per CDR3 protein. There are approximately 170,000 distinct CDR3 sequences in the sample; just over 90% occur only once, and just over 0.13% lies in the top ten.

Sequenced: CD4+ T cells from PBMCs. The J gene is TRBJ1-2, the V gene TRBV12-3 or TRBV12-4; D remains ambiguous. The source is a human donor in good health. The CDR3 bases are TGTGCCAGCGCCCTCCTTAACTATGGCTACACCTTC. Protein: CASALLNYGYTF.